The sequence of this T cell receptor (beta chain) was determined in a study of shared clonotypes between healthy human individuals. The CDR3 has 15 amino acids. Trimming took 1 base from V and 4 from J; bases not matched to a gene: 4. Germline lookup yields CDR1 SGHAT and CDR2 FQNNGV. The test was conducted at deep level. On sorted subsets, replicate PCRs used approximately 190 ng DNA, or about 33,000 T cell genomes. The repertoire was sequenced with immunoSEQ multiplex PCR; TCRdb's copy has only in-frame clones and lacks some. The sample consists of about 530,000 clones, 95% to 97% of them appearing once.

Sequenced sample: naive CD4+ T cells sorted from blood. The subset here: CD45RA+ positively selected. The sequence came from a woman aged 25 to 45 in good health. The gene calls are TRBV11-2 and TRBJ2-7; 10 bases fit TRBD2. DNA of the CDR3: TGTGCCAGCAGCTTAGCACTAGCGGGGAGGTACGAGCAGTACTTC. Translation gives CASSLALAGRYEQYF.